The rows below give T cell receptor beta chains drawn from one sample of a study of technical replicates of blood from a few donors. Clones were sequenced by immunoSEQ multiplex PCR, and TCRdb holds only the in-frame ones, with some missing. The data contain 75,000 to 100,000 clones, approximately 94% of them singletons. The specimen was T cells isolated from PBMCs. The source of these receptors is a human donor in good health. CDR3s leave out the opening cysteine and the closing phenylalanine or tryptophan. The D gene is left open where the match is weak. Size tells how often a clone was seen (once, few, many) or the class of an expanded clone, and some rows leave it out.

d_call,clone_size,v_call,j_call,cdr3_aa
TRBD1,-,TRBV7-9,TRBJ1-2,ASSLEGGPGGYT
-,-,TRBV12-2,TRBJ2-7,ASRLVFLSTLSYEQY
TRBD2,-,TRBV6-5,TRBJ2-7,ASSYSSGTNSYEQY
TRBD2,-,TRBV10-3,TRBJ2-7,AITGLAGDYEQY
TRBD2,-,TRBV27,TRBJ2-5,ASTVAGGPYETQY
TRBD1,-,TRBV2,TRBJ2-5,ASRGTGTEEETQY
-,-,TRBV29-1,TRBJ2-1,SARDGLGYNEQF
TRBD1,-,TRBV6-1,TRBJ1-2,ASSENTGGNYGYT
-,once,TRBV11-3,TRBJ1-2,ASSFQGYGYT
-,-,TRBV4-2,TRBJ2-5,ASSQDYGQETQY
-,-,TRBV7-9,TRBJ2-7,AVGIGVGAQY
-,-,TRBV9,TRBJ1-2,ASSVVSGSGYT
-,-,TRBV25-1,TRBJ2-5,ASSAEVLVQETQY
TRBD1,-,TRBV30,TRBJ1-2,AWSVDRAVYGYT
-,-,TRBV25-1,TRBJ1-2,ASSGTDYT
-,-,TRBV28,TRBJ1-4,ASSLGVGETEKLF
-,once,TRBV7-9,TRBJ2-1,ASSYLDEQF
-,-,TRBV5-1,TRBJ2-2,ASRPGNGELF
TRBD1,-,TRBV2,TRBJ1-5,ASRHGQESNQPQH
TRBD2,once,TRBV2,TRBJ2-5,ASSENALAGETQY
-,once,TRBV10-3,TRBJ2-7,AISPNYEQY
-,-,TRBV7-3,TRBJ1-1,ASSLLGREANTEAF
-,-,TRBV6-5,TRBJ2-1,ASSPSETLYNEQF
-,-,TRBV7-6,TRBJ2-2,ASSLFFANTGELF
TRBD2,-,TRBV29-1,TRBJ2-4,TLAGGTIQY
TRBD1,-,TRBV11-3,TRBJ2-7,ASSEGTAISYEQY
-,-,TRBV29-1,TRBJ2-7,SVAPDRSYEQY
TRBD1,-,TRBV27,TRBJ2-5,ASMDRSGRETQY
TRBD1,-,TRBV28,TRBJ1-4,ASSRDSSRNEKLF
-,many,TRBV28,TRBJ1-5,ASSLLQGGNQPQH
-,-,TRBV19,TRBJ1-2,ASSIQGEDYGYT
TRBD2,-,TRBV4-1,TRBJ2-7,ASSPTREASYEQY
TRBD2,-,TRBV5-4,TRBJ2-7,ASSYAGTSGAYEQY